The source of this TCR beta chain is a study of beta chain features in type 1 diabetes. Sorting based on CD45RO/CCR7/CD25/CD127/CD95/CD27 separated CD4+ naive, central memory, regulatory and stem cell-like memory cells. The purity of all sorted populations exceeded 95%. All of the isolated RNA was reverse transcribed, so expressed TCRB transcripts were sequenced. Assay: immunoSEQ multiplex PCR; the TCRdb copy retains only in-frame clones and omits some. The sample carries roughly 170,000 clones, less than 15% recorded once. The length of the CDR3 is 14 residues. Germline V gene sequence: CDR1 SQVTM, CDR2 ANQGSEA. J lost 0 bases, V lost 5 bases, and 6 bases had no gene match. This clone has more than one count but fewer than ten.

Input material: central memory CD4+ T cells from blood. The chain carries TRBV29-1 and TRBJ2-7; 8 bases are shared with TRBD1. The receptor's source is a woman aged 18-29 years in good health. The CDR3 bases are TGCAGCGTTAGACAGGGGTTCAGCTCCTACGAGCAGTACTTC. It specifies CSVRQGFSSYEQYF.